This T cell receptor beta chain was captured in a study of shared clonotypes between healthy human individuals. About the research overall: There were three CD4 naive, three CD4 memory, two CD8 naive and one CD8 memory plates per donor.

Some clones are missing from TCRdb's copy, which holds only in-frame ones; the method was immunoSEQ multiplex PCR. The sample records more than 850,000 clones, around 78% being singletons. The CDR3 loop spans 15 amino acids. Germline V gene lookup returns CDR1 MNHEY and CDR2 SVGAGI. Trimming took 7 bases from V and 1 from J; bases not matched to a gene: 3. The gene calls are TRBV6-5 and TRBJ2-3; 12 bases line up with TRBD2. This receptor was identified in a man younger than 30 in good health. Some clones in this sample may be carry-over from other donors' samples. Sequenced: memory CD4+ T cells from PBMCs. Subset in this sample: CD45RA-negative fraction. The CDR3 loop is CASTASGRGTDTQYF. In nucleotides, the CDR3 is TGTGCCAGCACTGCTAGCGGGAGGGGCACAGATACGCAGTATTTT.